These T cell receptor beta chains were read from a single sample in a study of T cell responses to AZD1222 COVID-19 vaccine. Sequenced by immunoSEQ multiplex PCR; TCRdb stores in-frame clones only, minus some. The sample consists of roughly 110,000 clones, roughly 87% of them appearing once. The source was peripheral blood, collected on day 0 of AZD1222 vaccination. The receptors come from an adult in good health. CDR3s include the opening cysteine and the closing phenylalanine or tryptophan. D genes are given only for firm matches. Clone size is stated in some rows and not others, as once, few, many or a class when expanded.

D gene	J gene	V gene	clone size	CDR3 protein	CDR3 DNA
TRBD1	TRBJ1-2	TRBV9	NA	CASSVATTGQRGYTF	TGTGCCAGCAGCGTGGCTACGACAGGGCAGAGGGGCTACACCTTC
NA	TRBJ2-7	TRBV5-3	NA	CARSLGFFYEQYF	TGTGCCAGAAGCTTAGGTTTCTTCTACGAGCAGTACTTC
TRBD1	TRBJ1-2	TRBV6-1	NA	CASSDRWTGSGYTF	TGTGCCAGCAGTGACAGATGGACAGGGAGTGGCTACACCTTC
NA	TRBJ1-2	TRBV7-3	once	CASSLISPRPVPYGYTF	TGTGCCAGCAGCTTAATTTCCCCCCGCCCGGTTCCCTATGGCTACACCTTC
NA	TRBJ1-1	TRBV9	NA	CASSVGRGGEAFF	TGTGCCAGCAGCGTAGGGAGGGGAGGTGAAGCTTTCTTT
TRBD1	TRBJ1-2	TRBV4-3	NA	CASSQGDGDRAIGYTF	TGCGCCAGCAGCCAAGGGGATGGGGACAGGGCAATAGGCTACACCTTC
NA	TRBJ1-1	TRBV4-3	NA	CASSQAAPGGTEAFF	TGCGCCAGCAGCCAAGCCGCCCCGGGTGGCACTGAAGCTTTCTTT
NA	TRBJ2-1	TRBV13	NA	CASSPSSSYNEQFF	TGTGCCAGCAGTCCCAGCAGCTCCTACAATGAGCAGTTCTTC
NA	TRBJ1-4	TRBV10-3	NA	CAIKALNEEKLFF	TGTGCCATCAAGGCCCTCAACGAAGAAAAACTGTTTTTT
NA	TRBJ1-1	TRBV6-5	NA	CASSYGQLNTEAFF	TGTGCCAGCAGTTACGGACAGTTGAACACTGAAGCTTTCTTT
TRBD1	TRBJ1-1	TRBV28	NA	CASSLRTGVTEAFF	TGTGCCAGCAGTTTAAGAACAGGGGTCACTGAAGCTTTCTTT
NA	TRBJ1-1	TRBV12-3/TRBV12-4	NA	CASTAGTAEAFF	TGTGCCAGCACCGCCGGGACTGCTGAAGCTTTCTTT
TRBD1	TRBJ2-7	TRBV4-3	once	CASSQEGQATYEQYF	TGCGCCAGCAGCCAAGAAGGACAGGCAACCTACGAGCAGTACTTC
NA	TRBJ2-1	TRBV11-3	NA	CASSLARRGGSAGRRNEQFF	TGTGCCAGCAGCTTAGCCCGGCGTGGTGGATCGGCGGGCCGTCGCAATGAGCAGTTCTTC
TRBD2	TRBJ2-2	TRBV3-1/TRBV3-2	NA	CASSRAGAPGELFF	TGTGCCAGCAGTAGAGCGGGAGCACCCGGGGAGCTGTTTTTT
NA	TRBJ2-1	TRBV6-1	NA	CASSEFAGLGQFF	TGTGCCAGCAGTGAGTTCGCGGGACTGGGGCAGTTCTTC
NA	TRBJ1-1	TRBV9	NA	CASSVDVDLYTEAFF	TGTGCCAGCAGCGTAGATGTAGATCTTTACACTGAAGCTTTCTTT
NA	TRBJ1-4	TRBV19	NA	CASSSPSAGHSEKLFF	TGTGCCAGTAGTAGTCCCTCTGCGGGACATTCAGAAAAACTGTTTTTT
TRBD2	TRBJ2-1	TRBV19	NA	CASEIAGGSHNEQFF	TGTGCCAGTGAAATAGCGGGGGGCTCCCACAATGAGCAGTTCTTC
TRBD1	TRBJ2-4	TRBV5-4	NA	CASSLRTGGAKNIQYF	TGTGCCAGCAGCTTGAGGACAGGGGGAGCCAAAAACATTCAGTACTTC
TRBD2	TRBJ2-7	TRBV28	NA	CASKVEAGVAEQYF	TGTGCCTCAAAAGTCGAAGCGGGAGTGGCCGAGCAGTACTTC
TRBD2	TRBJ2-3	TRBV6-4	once	CASSALSGSSADTQYF	TGTGCCAGCAGCGCTCTAAGCGGGAGTAGCGCAGATACGCAGTATTTT
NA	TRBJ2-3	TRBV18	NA	CASSPQSGLQTDTQYF	TGTGCCAGCTCACCACAATCGGGACTGCAAACAGATACGCAGTATTTT
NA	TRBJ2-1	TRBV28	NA	CASSFVRNEQFF	TGTGCCAGCAGTTTTGTGCGAAATGAGCAGTTCTTC
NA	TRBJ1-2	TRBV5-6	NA	CASSLLGPNYGYTF	TGTGCCAGCAGCTTGTTGGGGCCGAACTATGGCTACACCTTC
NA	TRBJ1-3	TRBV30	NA	CAWSGWTASGNTIYF	TGTGCCTGGAGTGGCTGGACAGCCTCTGGAAACACCATATATTTT
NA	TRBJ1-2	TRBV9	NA	CASSVHTTGRYYGYTF	TGTGCCAGCAGCGTACACACGACCGGTCGATACTATGGCTACACCTTC
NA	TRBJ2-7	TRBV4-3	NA	CASSQEPGHLYEQYF	TGCGCCAGCAGCCAAGAACCGGGACACCTATACGAGCAGTACTTC
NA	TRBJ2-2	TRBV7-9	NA	CASSPARTNTGELFF	TGTGCCAGCAGCCCAGCCCGGACGAACACCGGGGAGCTGTTTTTT
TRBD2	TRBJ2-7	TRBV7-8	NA	CASSLGLALYEQYF	TGTGCCAGCAGCTTGGGACTAGCGCTCTACGAGCAGTACTTC
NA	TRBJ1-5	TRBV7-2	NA	CASSLVGGFSNQPQHF	TGTGCCAGCAGCTTAGTAGGGGGGTTCAGCAATCAGCCCCAGCATTTT
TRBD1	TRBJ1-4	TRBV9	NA	CASSVRTGWNEKLFF	TGTGCCAGCAGCGTGCGGACAGGGTGGAATGAAAAACTGTTTTTT
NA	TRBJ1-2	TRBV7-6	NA	CASSERPRGQTNYGYTF	TGTGCCAGCAGCGAGAGGCCGCGGGGACAAACTAACTATGGCTACACCTTC
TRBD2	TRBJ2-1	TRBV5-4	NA	CASSLDGRAQFF	TGTGCCAGCAGCTTGGACGGGAGGGCCCAGTTCTTC
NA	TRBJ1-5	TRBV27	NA	CASSLSPGQPQHF	TGTGCCAGCAGTTTATCGCCTGGTCAGCCCCAGCATTTT
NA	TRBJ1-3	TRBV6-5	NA	CASSPPGGGNTIYF	TGTGCCAGCAGCCCACCGGGGGGTGGAAACACCATATATTTT
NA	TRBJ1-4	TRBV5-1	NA	CASSSAGTNEKLFF	TGCGCCAGCAGCTCAGCAGGGACTAATGAAAAACTGTTTTTT
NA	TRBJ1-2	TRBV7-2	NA	CASSLNQGYGYTF	TGTGCCAGCAGCTTAAACCAGGGGTATGGCTACACCTTC
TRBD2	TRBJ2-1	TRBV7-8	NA	CASSLAGGPYEQFF	TGTGCCAGCAGCTTGGCGGGGGGGCCATATGAGCAGTTCTTC
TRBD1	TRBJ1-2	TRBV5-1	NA	CASSLDSTGGRYGYTF	TGCGCCAGCAGCTTGGATTCGACAGGGGGAAGGTATGGCTACACCTTC
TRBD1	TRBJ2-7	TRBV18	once	CASSPQTQGTTYEQYF	TGTGCCAGCTCACCACAGACACAGGGGACGACCTACGAGCAGTACTTC
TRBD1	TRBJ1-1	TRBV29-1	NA	CSAGGDRPSEAFF	TGCAGCGCGGGGGGGGACAGGCCCTCTGAAGCTTTCTTT
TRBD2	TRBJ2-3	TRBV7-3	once	CASSLAGETQYF	TGTGCCAGCAGCTTAGCGGGGGAAACGCAGTATTTT
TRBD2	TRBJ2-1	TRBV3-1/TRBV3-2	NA	CASTPTSGVSEQFF	TGTGCCAGCACCCCGACTAGCGGGGTGAGTGAGCAGTTCTTC
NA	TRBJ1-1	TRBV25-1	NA	CASSEWAGDTEAFF	TGTGCCAGCAGTGAATGGGCAGGGGATACTGAAGCTTTCTTT
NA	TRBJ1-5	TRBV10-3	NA	CATSSEGNQPQHF	TGTGCCACCAGTAGTGAAGGCAATCAGCCCCAGCATTTT
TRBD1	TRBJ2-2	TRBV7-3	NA	CASSPNQGGSNTGELFF	TGTGCCAGCAGCCCAAACCAAGGGGGCTCGAACACCGGGGAGCTGTTTTTT
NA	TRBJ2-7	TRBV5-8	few	CASSHDFSYEQYF	TGTGCCAGCAGCCACGACTTCTCCTACGAGCAGTACTTC
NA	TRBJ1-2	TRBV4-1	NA	CASSQPGQYYGYTF	TGCGCCAGCAGCCAACCCGGACAGTACTATGGCTACACCTTC
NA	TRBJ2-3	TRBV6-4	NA	CASSVVLTDTQYF	TGTGCCAGCAGTGTGGTTCTTACAGATACGCAGTATTTT
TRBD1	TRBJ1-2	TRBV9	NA	CASSRTGGMYGYTF	TGTGCCAGCAGCCGGACAGGGGGAATGTACGGCTACACCTTC
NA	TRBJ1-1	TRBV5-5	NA	CASSLDREAFF	TGTGCCAGCAGCTTGGACAGGGAAGCTTTCTTT